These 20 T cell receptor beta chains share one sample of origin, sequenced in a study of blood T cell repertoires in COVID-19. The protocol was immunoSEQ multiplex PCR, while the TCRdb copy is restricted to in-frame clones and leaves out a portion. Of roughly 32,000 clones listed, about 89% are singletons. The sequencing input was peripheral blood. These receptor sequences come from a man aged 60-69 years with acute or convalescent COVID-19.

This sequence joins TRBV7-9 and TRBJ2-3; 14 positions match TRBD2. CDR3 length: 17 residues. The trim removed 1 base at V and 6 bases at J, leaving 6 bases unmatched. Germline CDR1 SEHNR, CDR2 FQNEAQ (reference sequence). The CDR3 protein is CASSLGPGLAGVDTQYF. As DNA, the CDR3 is TGTGCCAGCAGCTTAGGTCCGGGACTAGCGGGAGTGGATACGCAGTATTTT.

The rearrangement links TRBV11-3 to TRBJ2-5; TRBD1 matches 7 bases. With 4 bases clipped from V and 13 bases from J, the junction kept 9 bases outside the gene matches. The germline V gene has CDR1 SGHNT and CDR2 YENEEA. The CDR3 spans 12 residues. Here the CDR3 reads CASSSITGQRYF. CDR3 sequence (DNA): TGTGCCAGCAGCTCGATCACGGGACAGCGGTACTTC.

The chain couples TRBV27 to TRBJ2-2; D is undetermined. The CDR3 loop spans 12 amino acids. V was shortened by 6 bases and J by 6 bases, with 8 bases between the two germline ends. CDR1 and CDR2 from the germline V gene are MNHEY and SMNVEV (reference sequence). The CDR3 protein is CASSPIAGELFF. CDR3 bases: TGTGCCAGCAGCCCAATAGCCGGGGAGCTGTTTTTT.

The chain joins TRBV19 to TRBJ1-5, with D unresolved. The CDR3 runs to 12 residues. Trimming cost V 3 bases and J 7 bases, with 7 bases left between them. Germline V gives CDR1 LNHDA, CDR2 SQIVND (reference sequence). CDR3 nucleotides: TGTGCCAGTAGTATGAGGCGGCAGCCCCAGCATTTT. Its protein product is CASSMRRQPQHF.

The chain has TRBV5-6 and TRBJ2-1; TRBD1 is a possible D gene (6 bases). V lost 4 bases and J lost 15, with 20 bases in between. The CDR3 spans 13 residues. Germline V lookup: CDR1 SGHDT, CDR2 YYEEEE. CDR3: CASSAARGGGRFF. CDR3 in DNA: TGTGCCAGCAGCGCGGCCAGGGGTGGTGGGAGGTTCTTC.

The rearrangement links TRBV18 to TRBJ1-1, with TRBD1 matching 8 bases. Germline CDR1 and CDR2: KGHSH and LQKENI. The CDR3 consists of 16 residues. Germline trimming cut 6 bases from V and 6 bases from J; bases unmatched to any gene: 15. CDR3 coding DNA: TGTGCCAGCTCCCCTTTGACAGGGGCCCTCAGAGCTGAAGCTTTCTTT. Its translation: CASSPLTGALRAEAFF.

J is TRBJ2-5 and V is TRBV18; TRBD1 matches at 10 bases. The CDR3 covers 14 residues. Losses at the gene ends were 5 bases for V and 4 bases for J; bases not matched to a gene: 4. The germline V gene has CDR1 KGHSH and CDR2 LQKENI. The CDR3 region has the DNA TGTGCCAGCTCAACGACAGGGGGCCGAGAGACCCAGTACTTC. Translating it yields CASSTTGGRETQYF.

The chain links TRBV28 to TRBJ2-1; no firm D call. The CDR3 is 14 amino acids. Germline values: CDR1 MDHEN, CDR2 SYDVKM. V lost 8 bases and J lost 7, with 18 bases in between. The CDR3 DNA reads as TGTGCCAGCCTACAGACCCGGCCAGGTAATGAGCAGTTCTTC. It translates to CASLQTRPGNEQFF.

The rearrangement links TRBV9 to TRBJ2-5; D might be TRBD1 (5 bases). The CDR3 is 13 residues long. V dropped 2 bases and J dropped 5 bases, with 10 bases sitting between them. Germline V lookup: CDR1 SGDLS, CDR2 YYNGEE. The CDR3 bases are TGTGCCAGCAGCGTGACAGCTGTGGAGACCCAGTACTTC. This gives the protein CASSVTAVETQYF.

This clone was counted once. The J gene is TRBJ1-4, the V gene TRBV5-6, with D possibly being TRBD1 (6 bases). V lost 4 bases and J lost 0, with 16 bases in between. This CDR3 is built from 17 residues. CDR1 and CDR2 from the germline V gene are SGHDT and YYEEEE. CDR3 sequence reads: CASSVTGTPATNEKLFF. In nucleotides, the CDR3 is TGTGCCAGCAGCGTGACCGGGACACCAGCAACTAATGAAAAACTGTTTTTT.

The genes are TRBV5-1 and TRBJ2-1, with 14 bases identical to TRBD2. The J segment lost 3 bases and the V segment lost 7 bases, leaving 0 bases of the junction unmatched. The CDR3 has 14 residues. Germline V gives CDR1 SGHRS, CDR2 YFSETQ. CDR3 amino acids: CASGTSGGYNEQFF. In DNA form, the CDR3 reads TGCGCCAGCGGGACTAGCGGGGGCTACAATGAGCAGTTCTTC.

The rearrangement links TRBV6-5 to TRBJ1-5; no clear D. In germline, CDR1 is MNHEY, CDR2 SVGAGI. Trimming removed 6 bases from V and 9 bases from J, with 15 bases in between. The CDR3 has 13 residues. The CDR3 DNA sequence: TGTGCCAGCAGCGATAGTAAGAAAAGGCCCCAGCATTTT. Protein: CASSDSKKRPQHF.

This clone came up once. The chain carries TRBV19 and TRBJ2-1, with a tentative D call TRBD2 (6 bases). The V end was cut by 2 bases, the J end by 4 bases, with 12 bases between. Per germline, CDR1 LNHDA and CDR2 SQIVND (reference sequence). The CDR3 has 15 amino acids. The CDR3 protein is CASSITAGLYNEQFF. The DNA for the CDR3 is TGTGCCAGTAGTATAACGGCGGGATTATACAATGAGCAGTTCTTC.

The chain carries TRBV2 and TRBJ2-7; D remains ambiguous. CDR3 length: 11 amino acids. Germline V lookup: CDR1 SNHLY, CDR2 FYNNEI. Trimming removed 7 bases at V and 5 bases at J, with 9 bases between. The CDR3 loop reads CASKKSHEQYF. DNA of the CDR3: TGTGCCAGCAAGAAGAGTCACGAGCAGTACTTC.

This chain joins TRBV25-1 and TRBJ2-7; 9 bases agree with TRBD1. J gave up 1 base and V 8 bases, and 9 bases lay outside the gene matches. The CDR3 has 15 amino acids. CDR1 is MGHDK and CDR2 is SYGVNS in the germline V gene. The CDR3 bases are TGTGCCAGCGGTAAAACCGGGACAGGGTCCTACGAGCAGTACTTC. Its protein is CASGKTGTGSYEQYF.

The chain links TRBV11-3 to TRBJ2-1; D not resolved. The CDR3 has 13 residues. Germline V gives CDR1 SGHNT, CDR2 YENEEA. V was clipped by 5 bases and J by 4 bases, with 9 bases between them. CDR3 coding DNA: TGTGCCAGCAGCCGGTTCGAGTACAATGAGCAGTTCTTC. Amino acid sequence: CASSRFEYNEQFF. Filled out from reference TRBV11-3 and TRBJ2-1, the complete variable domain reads EAGVVQSPRYKIIEKKQPVAFWCNPISGHNTLYWYLQNLGQGPELLIRYENEEAVDDSQLPKDRFSAERLKGVDSTLKIQPAELGDSAVYLCASSRFEYNEQFFGPGTRLTVL.

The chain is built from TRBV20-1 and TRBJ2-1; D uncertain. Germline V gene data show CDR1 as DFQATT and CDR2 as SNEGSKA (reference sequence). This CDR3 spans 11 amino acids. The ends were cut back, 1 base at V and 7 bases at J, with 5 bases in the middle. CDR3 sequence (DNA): TGCAGTGCTAGAGGAGAGAATGAGCAGTTCTTC. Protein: CSARGENEQFF.

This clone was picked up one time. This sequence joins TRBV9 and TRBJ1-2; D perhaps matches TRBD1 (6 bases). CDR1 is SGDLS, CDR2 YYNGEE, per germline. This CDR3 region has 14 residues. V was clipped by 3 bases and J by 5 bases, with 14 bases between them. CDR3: CASSGEGGRYGYTF. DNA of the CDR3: TGTGCCAGCAGCGGCGAGGGGGGGAGGTATGGCTACACCTTC.

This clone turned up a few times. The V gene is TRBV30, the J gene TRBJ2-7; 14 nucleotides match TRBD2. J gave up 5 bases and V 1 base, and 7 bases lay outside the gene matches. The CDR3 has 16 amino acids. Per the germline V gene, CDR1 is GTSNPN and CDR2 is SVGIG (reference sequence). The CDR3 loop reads CAWSASGTSGRHEQYV. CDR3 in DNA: TGTGCCTGGAGTGCTTCAGGGACTAGCGGGAGACACGAGCAGTACGTC.

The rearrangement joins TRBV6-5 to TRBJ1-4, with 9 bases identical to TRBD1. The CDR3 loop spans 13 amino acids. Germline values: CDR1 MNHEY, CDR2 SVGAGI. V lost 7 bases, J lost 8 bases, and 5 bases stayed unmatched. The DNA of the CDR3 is TGTGCCAGCAAGGGACAGGGACGAGAAAAACTGTTTTTT. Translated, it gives CASKGQGREKLFF.